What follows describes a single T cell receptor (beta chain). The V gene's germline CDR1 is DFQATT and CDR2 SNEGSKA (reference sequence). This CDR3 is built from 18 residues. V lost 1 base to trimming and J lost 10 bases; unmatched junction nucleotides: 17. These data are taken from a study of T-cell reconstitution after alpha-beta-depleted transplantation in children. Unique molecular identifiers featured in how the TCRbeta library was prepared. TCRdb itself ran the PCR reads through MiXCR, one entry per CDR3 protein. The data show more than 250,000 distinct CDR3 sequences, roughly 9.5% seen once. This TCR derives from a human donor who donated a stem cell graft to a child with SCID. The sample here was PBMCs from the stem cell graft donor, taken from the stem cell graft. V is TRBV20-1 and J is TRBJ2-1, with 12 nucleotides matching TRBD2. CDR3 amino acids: CSARASAATSGGFMEQFF. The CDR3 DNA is TGCAGTGCTAGAGCCTCCGCAGCGACTAGCGGGGGCTTCATGGAGCAGTTCTTC.